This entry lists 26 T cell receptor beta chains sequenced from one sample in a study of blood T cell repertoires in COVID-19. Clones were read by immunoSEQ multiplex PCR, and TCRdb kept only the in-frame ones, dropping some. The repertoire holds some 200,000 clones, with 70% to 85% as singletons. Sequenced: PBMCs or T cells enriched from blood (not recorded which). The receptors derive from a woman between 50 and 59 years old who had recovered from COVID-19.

The CDR3 here is CASSPRALTNTQYF. Here the CDR3 DNA reads TGTGCCAGCTCACCACGAGCTTTGACTAATACGCAGTATTTT. This chain uses TRBV18 with TRBJ2-3, with a weak D call TRBD2 (5 bases). The V end was cut by 1 base, the J end by 7 bases, with 12 bases between. The CDR3 has 14 amino acids. CDR1 and CDR2 (germline): KGHSH, LQKENI.

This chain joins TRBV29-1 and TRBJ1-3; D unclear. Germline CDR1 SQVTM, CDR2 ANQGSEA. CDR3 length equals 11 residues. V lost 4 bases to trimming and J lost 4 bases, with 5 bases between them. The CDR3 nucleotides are TGCAGCGTTGTCGAGGGAAACACCATATATTTT. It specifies CSVVEGNTIYF.

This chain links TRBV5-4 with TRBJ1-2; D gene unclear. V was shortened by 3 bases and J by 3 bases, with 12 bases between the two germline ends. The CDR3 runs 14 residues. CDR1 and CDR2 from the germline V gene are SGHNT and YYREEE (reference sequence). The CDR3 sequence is CASSWEVEDYGYTF. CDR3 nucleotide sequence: TGTGCCAGCAGCTGGGAGGTAGAGGACTATGGCTACACCTTC.

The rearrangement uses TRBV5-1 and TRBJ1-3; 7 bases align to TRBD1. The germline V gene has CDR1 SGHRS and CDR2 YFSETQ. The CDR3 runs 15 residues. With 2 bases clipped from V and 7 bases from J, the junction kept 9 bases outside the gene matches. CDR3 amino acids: CASSLWTGVGNTIYF. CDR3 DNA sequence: TGCGCCAGCAGCTTATGGACAGGCGTGGGGAACACCATATATTTT.

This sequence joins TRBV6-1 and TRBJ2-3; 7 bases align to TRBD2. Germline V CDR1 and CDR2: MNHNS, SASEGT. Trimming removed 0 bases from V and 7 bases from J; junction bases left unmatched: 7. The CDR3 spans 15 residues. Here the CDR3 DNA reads TGTGCCAGCAGTGAAGCGGGAGGGCCAGGGAATACGCAGTATTTT. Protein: CASSEAGGPGNTQYF.

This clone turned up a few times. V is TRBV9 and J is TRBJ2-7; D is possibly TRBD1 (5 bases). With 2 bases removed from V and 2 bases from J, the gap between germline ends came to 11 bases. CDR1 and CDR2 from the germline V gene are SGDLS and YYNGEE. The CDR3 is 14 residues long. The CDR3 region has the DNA TGTGCCAGCAGCGTCGGCAGGGTAGCCTACGAGCAGTACTTC. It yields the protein CASSVGRVAYEQYF.

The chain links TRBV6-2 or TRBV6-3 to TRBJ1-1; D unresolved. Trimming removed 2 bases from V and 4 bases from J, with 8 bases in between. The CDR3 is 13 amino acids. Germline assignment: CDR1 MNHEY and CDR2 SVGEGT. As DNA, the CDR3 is TGTGCCAGCAGTTACGGTCAAGCCACTGAAGCTTTCTTT. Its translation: CASSYGQATEAFF.

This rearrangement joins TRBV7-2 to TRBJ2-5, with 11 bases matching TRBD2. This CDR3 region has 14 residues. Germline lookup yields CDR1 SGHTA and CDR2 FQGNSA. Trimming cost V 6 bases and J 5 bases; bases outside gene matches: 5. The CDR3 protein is CASSPGLAGETQYF. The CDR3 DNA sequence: TGTGCCAGCAGTCCAGGACTAGCGGGCGAGACCCAGTACTTC.

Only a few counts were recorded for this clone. The CDR3 bases are TGCGCCAGCAGCCAGACCGGGACAGGGGACTATGGCTACACCTTC. As protein: CASSQTGTGDYGYTF. This rearrangement joins TRBV4-1 to TRBJ1-2; the match to TRBD1 covers 10 bases. Per germline, CDR1 MGHRA and CDR2 YSYEKL. Trimming at V came to 3 bases and at J to 3 bases, leaving 4 bases not matched to a gene. This CDR3 region has 15 residues.

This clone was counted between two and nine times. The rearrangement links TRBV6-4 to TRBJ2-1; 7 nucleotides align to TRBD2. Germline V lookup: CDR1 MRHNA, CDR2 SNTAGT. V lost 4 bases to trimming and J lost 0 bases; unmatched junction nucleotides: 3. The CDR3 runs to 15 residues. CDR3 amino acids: CASSGVAGSYNEQFF. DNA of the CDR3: TGTGCCAGCAGTGGAGTAGCGGGCTCCTACAATGAGCAGTTCTTC.

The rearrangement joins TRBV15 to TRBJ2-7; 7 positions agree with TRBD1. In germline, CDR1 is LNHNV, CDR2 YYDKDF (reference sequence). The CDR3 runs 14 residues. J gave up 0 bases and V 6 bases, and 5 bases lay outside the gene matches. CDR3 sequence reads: CATSYGQDSYEQYF. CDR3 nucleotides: TGTGCCACCAGTTACGGACAGGACTCCTACGAGCAGTACTTC. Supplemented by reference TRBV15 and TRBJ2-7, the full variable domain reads DAMVIQNPRYQVTQFGKPVTLSCSQTLNHNVMYWYQQKSSQAPKLLFHYYDKDFNNEADTPDNFQSRRPNTSFCFLDIRSPGLGDTAMYLCATSYGQDSYEQYFGPGTRLTVT.

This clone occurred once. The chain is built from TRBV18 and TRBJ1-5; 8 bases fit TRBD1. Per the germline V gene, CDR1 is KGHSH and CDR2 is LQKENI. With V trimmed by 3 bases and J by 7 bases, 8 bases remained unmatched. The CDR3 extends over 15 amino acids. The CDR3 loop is CASSPRQGATQPQHF. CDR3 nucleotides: TGTGCCAGCTCACCGCGCCAGGGGGCAACACAGCCCCAGCATTTT.

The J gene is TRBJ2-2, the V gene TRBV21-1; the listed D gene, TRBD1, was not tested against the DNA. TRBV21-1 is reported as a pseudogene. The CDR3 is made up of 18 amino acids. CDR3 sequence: CASSTIQTGTKNTGELFF. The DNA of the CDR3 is TGTGCCAGCAGCACCATCCAAACCGGGACAAAGAACACCGGGGAGCTGTTTTTT.

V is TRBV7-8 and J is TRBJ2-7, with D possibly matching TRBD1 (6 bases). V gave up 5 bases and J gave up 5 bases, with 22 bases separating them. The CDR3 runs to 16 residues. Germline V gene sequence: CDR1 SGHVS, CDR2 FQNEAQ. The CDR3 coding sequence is TGTGCCAGCAGCCCTCGAAACAGGGAGCTGTGGAACGAGCAGTACTTC. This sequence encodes CASSPRNRELWNEQYF.

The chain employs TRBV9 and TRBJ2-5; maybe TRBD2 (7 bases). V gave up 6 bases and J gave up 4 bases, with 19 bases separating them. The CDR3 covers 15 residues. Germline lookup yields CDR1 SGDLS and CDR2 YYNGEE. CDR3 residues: CASTRAGGRAETQYF. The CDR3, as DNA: TGTGCCAGCACCAGAGCCGGGGGGCGCGCAGAGACCCAGTACTTC.

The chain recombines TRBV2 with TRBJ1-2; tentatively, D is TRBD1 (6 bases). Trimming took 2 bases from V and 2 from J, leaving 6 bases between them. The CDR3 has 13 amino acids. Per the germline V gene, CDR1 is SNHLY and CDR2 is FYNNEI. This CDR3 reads CASSEQGNYGYTF. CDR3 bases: TGTGCCAGCAGTGAACAGGGGAACTATGGCTACACCTTC.

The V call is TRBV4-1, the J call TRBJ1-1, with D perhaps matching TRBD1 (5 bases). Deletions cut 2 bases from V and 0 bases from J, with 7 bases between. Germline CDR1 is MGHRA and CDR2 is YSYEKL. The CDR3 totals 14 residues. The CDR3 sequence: CASSQNRLNTEAFF. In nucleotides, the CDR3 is TGCGCCAGCAGCCAAAACAGGCTGAACACTGAAGCTTTCTTT.

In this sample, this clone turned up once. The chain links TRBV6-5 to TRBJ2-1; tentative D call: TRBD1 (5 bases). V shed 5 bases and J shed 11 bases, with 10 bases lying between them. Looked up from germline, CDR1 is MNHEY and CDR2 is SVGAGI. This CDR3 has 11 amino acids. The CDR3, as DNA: TGTGCCAGCAGTCTCGCAGGGAAGCAGTTCTTC. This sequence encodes CASSLAGKQFF.

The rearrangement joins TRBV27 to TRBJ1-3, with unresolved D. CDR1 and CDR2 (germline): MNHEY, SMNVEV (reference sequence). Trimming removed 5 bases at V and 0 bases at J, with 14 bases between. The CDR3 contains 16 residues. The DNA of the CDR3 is TGTGCCAGCAGTCCCCGCGAACCCACCTCTGGAAACACCATATATTTT. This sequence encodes CASSPREPTSGNTIYF.

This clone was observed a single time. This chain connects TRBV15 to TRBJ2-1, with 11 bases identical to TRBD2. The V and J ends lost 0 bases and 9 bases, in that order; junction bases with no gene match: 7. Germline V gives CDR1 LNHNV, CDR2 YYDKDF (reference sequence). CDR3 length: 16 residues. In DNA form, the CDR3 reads TGTGCCACCAGCAGAGATCGTAGCGGGAGGGCGGGTGAGCAGTTCTTC. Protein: CATSRDRSGRAGEQFF. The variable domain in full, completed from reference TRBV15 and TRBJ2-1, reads DAMVIQNPRYQVTQFGKPVTLSCSQTLNHNVMYWYQQKSSQAPKLLFHYYDKDFNNEADTPDNFQSRRPNTSFCFLDIRSPGLGDTAMYLCATSRDRSGRAGEQFFGPGTRLTVL.

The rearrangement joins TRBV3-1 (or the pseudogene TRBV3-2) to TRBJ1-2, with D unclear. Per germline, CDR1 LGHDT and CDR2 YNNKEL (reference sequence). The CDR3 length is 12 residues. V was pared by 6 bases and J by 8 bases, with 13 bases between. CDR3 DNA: TGTGCCAGCAGGGAGGCGGCTGGCGGCTACACCTTC. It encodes CASREAAGGYTF.

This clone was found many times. Here the CDR3 DNA reads TGTGCCAGCAGCATGGCAGGGAACACTGAAGCTTTCTTT. Translating gives CASSMAGNTEAFF. This sequence joins TRBV11-2 and TRBJ1-1; no firm D call. The CDR3 consists of 13 residues. Trimming removed 5 bases at V and 1 base at J, with 8 bases between. Germline V CDR1 and CDR2: SGHAT, FQNNGV.

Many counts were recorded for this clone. CDR3 sequence (DNA): TGTGCCAGCGGCTCACCGTACGAGCAGTACTTC. The encoded protein is CASGSPYEQYF. The J gene is TRBJ2-7, the V gene TRBV12-3 or TRBV12-4; D is undetermined. The CDR3 covers 11 residues. V lost 8 bases and J 4 bases, leaving 9 bases between the germline ends.

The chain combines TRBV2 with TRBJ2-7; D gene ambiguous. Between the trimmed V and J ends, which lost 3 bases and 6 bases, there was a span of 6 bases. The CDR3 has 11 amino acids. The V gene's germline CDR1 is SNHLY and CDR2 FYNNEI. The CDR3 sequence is CASSDTPEQYF. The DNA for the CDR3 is TGTGCCAGCAGTGATACTCCCGAGCAGTACTTC.

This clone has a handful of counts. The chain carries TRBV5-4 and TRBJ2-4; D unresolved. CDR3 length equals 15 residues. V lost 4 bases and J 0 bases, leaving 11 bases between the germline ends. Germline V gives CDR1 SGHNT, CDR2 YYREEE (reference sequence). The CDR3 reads CASSVTGAAKNIQYF. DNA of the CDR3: TGTGCCAGCAGCGTAACGGGTGCAGCCAAAAACATTCAGTACTTC.

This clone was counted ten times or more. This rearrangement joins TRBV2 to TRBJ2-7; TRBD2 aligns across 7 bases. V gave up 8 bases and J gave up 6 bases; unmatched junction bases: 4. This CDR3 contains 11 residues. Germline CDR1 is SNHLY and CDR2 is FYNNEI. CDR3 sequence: CASGREFEQYF. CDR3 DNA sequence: TGTGCCAGCGGGCGGGAGTTCGAGCAGTACTTC.